This T cell receptor (beta chain) appears in the sequencing data of a study of long-term antiretroviral therapy in people with HIV. Sequencing relied on immunoSEQ assay v3.0, run at survey level. Clones were read by immunoSEQ multiplex PCR, and TCRdb kept only the in-frame ones, dropping some. The sample holds about 28,000 clones, 80% seen once. V gave up 3 bases and J gave up 10 bases, with 15 bases separating them. The CDR3 covers 13 residues. The V gene's germline CDR1 is SNHLY and CDR2 FYNNEI. Sequences were derived from unsorted PBMCs, sampled 0.3 years after starting antiretroviral therapy. The sequence was collected from a man in his forties or fifties with HIV. The rearrangement links TRBV2 to TRBJ1-1, with D tentatively TRBD1 (5 bases). CDR3 residues: CASSEGGRVRAFF. CDR3 DNA: TGTGCCAGCAGTGAGGGGGGTAGGGTTAGAGCTTTCTTT.